This TCR beta chain was recovered during a study of shared clonotypes between healthy human individuals. Study-level background: A few men and two women, aged 18 to 49, were donors.

Study results and limitations: Of the naive CD4 clonotypes, 4% to 5% were shared across a few donors.

Sequenced by immunoSEQ multiplex PCR; TCRdb stores in-frame clones only, minus some. The sample has approximately 2.4 million clones; almost 96% are singletons. The germline V gene has CDR1 SGHNT and CDR2 YYREEE (reference sequence). V gave up 3 bases and J gave up 9 bases; unmatched junction bases: 15. The CDR3 runs to 17 residues. Regarding this clone: Its antigen remains unknown.

The chain couples TRBV5-4 to TRBJ2-6; 7 bases fit TRBD1. Sequencing was performed on naive CD4+ T cells sorted from blood. As to subset: CD45RA+ positively selected. The sequence derives from a man younger than 30 in good health. The CDR3 DNA reads as TGTGCCAGCAGCTCGGGACAGTCTGCCCGGCCGGTCAACGTCCTGACTTTC. It translates to CASSSGQSARPVNVLTF.